This T cell receptor (beta chain) was captured in a study of graft-versus-host responses after intestinal transplantation. The wider study: Recipients got multivisceral, liver-intestinal, or isolated intestinal transplants.

Germline CDR1 is MNHEY and CDR2 is SMNVEV (reference sequence). The CDR3 contains 19 residues. The ends lost 0 bases at V and 0 bases at J; junction bases unmatched: 10. Regarding the study as a whole: Association was observed between peak circulating GvH clone levels and early post-transplant HvG declines. GvH clones were found in recipient marrow; some appeared first in ileum or blood.

Using immunoSEQ multiplex PCR, the repertoire was profiled, and TCRdb retains in-frame clones only, with some absent. The sample consists of roughly 10,000 clones, about a third of them appearing once. Sorted after the reaction were proliferating CFSE-low CD3+CD4+ and CD3+CD8+ responders. This receptor was obtained from a human patient who was an organ donor for intestinal transplantation. The source was alloreactive CD4+ T cells from a mixed lymphocyte reaction culture, collected before transplantation. Subset reported: CFSE-low proliferating T cells sorted from roughly 6-day pre-transplant mixed lymphocyte reaction (GvH or HvG direction). The chain recombines TRBV27 with TRBJ2-3, with 9 bases identical to TRBD2. This CDR3 is CASSLSKALAGSSTDTQYF. CDR3 bases: TGTGCCAGCAGTTTATCGAAGGCGCTAGCGGGATCTAGCACAGATACGCAGTATTTT.